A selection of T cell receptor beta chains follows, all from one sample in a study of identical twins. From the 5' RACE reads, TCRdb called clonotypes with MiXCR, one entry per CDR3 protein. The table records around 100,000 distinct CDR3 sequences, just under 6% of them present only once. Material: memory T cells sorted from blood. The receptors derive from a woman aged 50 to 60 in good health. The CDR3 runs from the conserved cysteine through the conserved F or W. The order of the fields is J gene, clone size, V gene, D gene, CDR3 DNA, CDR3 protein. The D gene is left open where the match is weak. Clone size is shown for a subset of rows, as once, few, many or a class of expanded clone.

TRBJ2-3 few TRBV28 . TGTGCCAGCAGCCGGAGGGATACGCAGTATTTT CASSRRDTQYF
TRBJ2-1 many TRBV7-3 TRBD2 TGTGCCAGCAGCGTAGGACTAGCGGGAGGCTCCCGGCAGTTCTTC CASSVGLAGGSRQFF
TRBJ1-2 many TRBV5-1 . TGCGCCAGCAGCGTCGAGGGTAACGGTAACTATGGCTACACCTTC CASSVEGNGNYGYTF
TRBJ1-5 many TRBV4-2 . TGTGCCAGCAGCCAAGGGCGGGCGGATCAGCCCCAGCATTTT CASSQGRADQPQHF
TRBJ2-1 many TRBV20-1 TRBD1 TGCAGTGCTGACGCCTGGCAGGGGGCACACAATGAGCAGTTCTTC CSADAWQGAHNEQFF
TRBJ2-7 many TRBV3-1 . TGTGCCAGCAGCCTACGCTTGGGGTCCCCCTACGAGCAGTACTTC CASSLRLGSPYEQYF
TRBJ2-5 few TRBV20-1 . TGCAGTGCTAGAGACGAGGGTAGGGGAGAGACCCAGTACTTC CSARDEGRGETQYF
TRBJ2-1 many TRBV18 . TGTGCCAGCTCACCGCCTACTCCCAATGAGCAGTTCTTC CASSPPTPNEQFF
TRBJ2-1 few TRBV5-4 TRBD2 TGTGCCAGCAGCCCCCCGGGACTAGCGGCGGCTGGGTACAATGAGCAGTTCTTC CASSPPGLAAAGYNEQFF
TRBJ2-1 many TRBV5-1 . TGCGCCAGCAGCACGCAGGGGGGAAATGAGCAGTTCTTC CASSTQGGNEQFF
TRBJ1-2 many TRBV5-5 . TGTGCCAGCAGCTTGGATGACCCCTTTTATAACACCTTC CASSLDDPFYNTF
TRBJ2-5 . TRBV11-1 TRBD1 TGTGCCAGCGGGGGGACAGGTCAAAACCAAGAGACCCAGTACTTC CASGGTGQNQETQYF
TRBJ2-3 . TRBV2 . TGTGCCACCGCACCGATTGGAACAGATACGCAGTATTTT CATAPIGTDTQYF
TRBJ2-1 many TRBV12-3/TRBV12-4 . TGTGCCAGCAGGTCAACAGGGAAAAATGAGCAGTTCTTC CASRSTGKNEQFF
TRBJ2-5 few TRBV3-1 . TGTGCCAGCAGCCAAGGGGGACACGAAGAGACCCAGTACTTC CASSQGGHEETQYF
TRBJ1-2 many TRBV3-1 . TGTGCCAGCAGCCAAAACCTGTTCTATGGCTACACCTTC CASSQNLFYGYTF
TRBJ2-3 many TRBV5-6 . TGTGCCAGCAGTCCTTCCGGAGATACGCAGTATTTT CASSPSGDTQYF
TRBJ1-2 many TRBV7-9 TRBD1 TGTGCCAGCAGCTTAGCCGGACAGGGGGCTTTACACTATGGCTACACCTTC CASSLAGQGALHYGYTF
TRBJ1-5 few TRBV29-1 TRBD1 TGCAGCGTTGCGGTGTCCGGGACAGGAAATCAGCCCCAGCATTTT CSVAVSGTGNQPQHF
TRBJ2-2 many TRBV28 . TGTGCCAGCACGGGCGGCGGAGGCCCCGGGGAGCTGTTTTTT CASTGGGGPGELFF
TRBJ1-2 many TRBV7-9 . TGTGCCAGCAGTTTCCCAGGGAGCTATGGCTACACCTTC CASSFPGSYGYTF
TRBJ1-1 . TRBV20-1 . TGCAGTGCTCAAAATGGGGGCGACGACACTGAAGCTTTCTTT CSAQNGGDDTEAFF
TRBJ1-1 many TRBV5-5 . TGTGCCAGCAGCTTGGTATCGGACACTGAAGCTTTCTTT CASSLVSDTEAFF
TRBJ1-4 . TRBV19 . TGTGCCAGTAGTGAGAGATTTACACGAGAGGAAAAACTGTTTTTT CASSERFTREEKLFF
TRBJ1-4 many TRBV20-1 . TGCAGTGCTAGCCCGGGACTGACTCTGGGAAAACTGTTTTTT CSASPGLTLGKLFF
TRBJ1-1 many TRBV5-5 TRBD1 TGTGCCAGCAGCTTTGTAACAGGGGACACTGAAGCTTTCTTT CASSFVTGDTEAFF
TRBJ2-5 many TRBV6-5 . TGTGCCAGCAGTTACTTCCGGGGGCGATCCCAAGAGACCCAGTACTTC CASSYFRGRSQETQYF
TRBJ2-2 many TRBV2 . TGTGCCAGCGGTGGTCAACAGGGGAACACCGGGGAGCTGTTTTTT CASGGQQGNTGELFF
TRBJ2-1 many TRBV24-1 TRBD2 TGTGCCACCAGGTCCCAGCGGGAGTCGGGTGAGCAGTTCTTC CATRSQRESGEQFF
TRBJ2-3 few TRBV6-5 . TGTGCCAGCAAAACTGCAGATACGCAGTATTTT CASKTADTQYF
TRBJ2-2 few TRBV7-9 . TGTGCCAGCCGGAGGGATGCCGGGGAGCTGTTTTTT CASRRDAGELFF
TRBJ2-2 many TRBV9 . TGTGCCAGCAGCGTTGGATCCCAGACCGGGGAGCTGTTTTTT CASSVGSQTGELFF
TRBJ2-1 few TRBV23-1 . TGCGCCAGCAGTCAAGACACTACACCCCACAATGAGCAGTTCTTC CASSQDTTPHNEQFF
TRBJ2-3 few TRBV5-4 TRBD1 TGTGCCAGCAGCCAGGGGACAGGGGGGACAGATACGCAGTATTTT CASSQGTGGTDTQYF
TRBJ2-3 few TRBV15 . TGTGCCACCAGCAGAGAAGGGGGACTTGGAATAGATACGCAGTATTTT CATSREGGLGIDTQYF
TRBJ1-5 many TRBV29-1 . TGCAGCGTTGCCGGGACGGACAATCAGCCCCAGCATTTT CSVAGTDNQPQHF
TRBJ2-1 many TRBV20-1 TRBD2 TGCAGTGCTAGAGAGGGGAAGCGGGACTACAATGAGCAGTTCTTC CSAREGKRDYNEQFF
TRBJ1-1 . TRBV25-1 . TGTGCCAGCAGTGAATACCGGAACACTGAAGCTTTCTTT CASSEYRNTEAFF
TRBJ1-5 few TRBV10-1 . TGCGCCAGCTCCACAGGGTTCGGTCAGCCCCAGCATTTT CASSTGFGQPQHF
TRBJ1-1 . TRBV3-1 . TGTGCCAGCAGCCAAGACGGTAGGGTTAGTGAAGCTTTCTTT CASSQDGRVSEAFF
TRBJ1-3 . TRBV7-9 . TGTGCCAGCAGTCCCCCCACCCCGGGCTACACCATATATTTT CASSPPTPGYTIYF
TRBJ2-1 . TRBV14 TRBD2 TGTGCCAGCAGCAAAGATTGGGGACTAGCGAAAAATGAGCAGTTCTTC CASSKDWGLAKNEQFF
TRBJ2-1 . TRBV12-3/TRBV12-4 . TGTGCCAGTTTAAGACTAGAGAGTGAGCAGTTCTTC CASLRLESEQFF
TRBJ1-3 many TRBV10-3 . TGTGCCAGCAGGGACGTCTCTGGAAACACCATATATTTT CASRDVSGNTIYF
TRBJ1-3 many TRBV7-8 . TGTGCCAGCAGCCCCCAACCTGGGTCCGGAAACACCATATATTTT CASSPQPGSGNTIYF
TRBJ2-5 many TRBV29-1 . TGCAGCGTTGGGATATCCGGGGAGACCCAGTACTTC CSVGISGETQYF